The 26 T cell receptor beta chains below were found in one sample sequenced in a study of shared clonotypes between healthy human individuals. Clones were read by immunoSEQ multiplex PCR, and TCRdb kept only the in-frame ones, dropping some. The profile shows over a million clones, roughly 96% of them singletons. The specimen was naive CD4+ T cells sorted from blood. Subset specified: CD45RA+ positively selected. Every receptor here comes from a man aged 25 to 40 in good health.

J is TRBJ2-7 and V is TRBV19; TRBD2 agrees at 11 bases. Per germline, CDR1 LNHDA and CDR2 SQIVND (reference sequence). The CDR3 length is 16 residues. V lost 4 bases, J lost 6 bases, and 11 bases stayed unmatched. The CDR3 protein is CASSTWTSGLTGEQYF. The CDR3 DNA sequence: TGTGCCAGTAGTACTTGGACTAGCGGGCTTACCGGCGAGCAGTACTTC.

Points on this clone: The same CDR3 also results from other DNA sequences found in this sample. This rearrangement joins TRBV9 to TRBJ2-3; the D gene is possibly TRBD1 (5 bases). The CDR3 runs to 15 residues. Per germline, CDR1 SGDLS and CDR2 YYNGEE. The V end lost 1 base, the J end lost 2 bases, and 11 bases lay between the germline ends. For the CDR3, the DNA is TGTGCCAGCAGCGTATTAGGGGCCTCCACAGATACGCAGTATTTT. This codes for CASSVLGASTDTQYF.

The sample holds a few counts of this clone. The chain joins TRBV4-1 to TRBJ2-5; D unresolved. The germline V gene has CDR1 MGHRA and CDR2 YSYEKL. Trimming stripped 2 bases from V and 5 bases from J, with 9 bases between. The CDR3 sequence is 13 residues long. Written as DNA, the CDR3 is TGCGCCAGCAGCCAAACACTTGCGGAGACCCAGTACTTC. As protein: CASSQTLAETQYF.

The rearrangement joins TRBV28 to TRBJ2-4; D is uncertain. V gave up 5 bases and J gave up 11 bases, with 13 bases separating them. The CDR3 runs to 12 residues. The V gene's germline CDR1 is MDHEN and CDR2 SYDVKM. Here the CDR3 DNA reads TGTGCCAGCAGTCGACCGCCGGACCTTCAGTACTTC. Its protein is CASSRPPDLQYF. The variable domain in full, with the rest retrieved from reference TRBV28 and TRBJ2-4, is DVKVTQSSRYLVKRTGEKVFLECVQDMDHENMFWYRQDPGLGLRLIYFSYDVKMKEKGDIPEGYSVSREKKERFSLILESASTNQTSMYLCASSRPPDLQYFGAGTRLSVL.

As DNA, the CDR3 is TGTGCCAGCAGCTTAGGGACCTTCTACGAGCAGTACTTC. This sequence encodes CASSLGTFYEQYF. The chain links TRBV7-9 to TRBJ2-7; D is unresolved. With 1 base removed from V and 3 bases from J, the gap between germline ends came to 7 bases. Germline assignment: CDR1 SEHNR and CDR2 FQNEAQ (reference sequence). This CDR3 comprises 13 residues.

V gene TRBV7-2 combines with J gene TRBJ1-4; no clear D. Germline CDR1 and CDR2: SGHTA and FQGNSA. V gave up 0 bases and J gave up 2 bases, with 4 bases separating them. This CDR3 comprises 14 residues. The CDR3 reads CASSLAATNEKLFF. DNA of the CDR3: TGTGCCAGCAGCTTAGCGGCGACTAATGAAAAACTGTTTTTT.

Comments on this clone: Other nucleotide sequences from this sample produce the same CDR3. The rearrangement uses TRBV28 and TRBJ1-5; 8 bases are shared with TRBD1. Germline trimming cut 4 bases from V and 7 bases from J; bases unmatched to any gene: 9. This CDR3 comprises 15 residues. From germline, CDR1 is MDHEN and CDR2 SYDVKM. CDR3 protein: CASSSPGQGGQPQHF. DNA for the CDR3: TGTGCCAGCAGTTCCCCCGGACAGGGAGGGCAGCCCCAGCATTTT. Full variable domain (rest looked up from reference TRBV28 and TRBJ1-5): DVKVTQSSRYLVKRTGEKVFLECVQDMDHENMFWYRQDPGLGLRLIYFSYDVKMKEKGDIPEGYSVSREKKERFSLILESASTNQTSMYLCASSSPGQGGQPQHFGDGTRLSIL.

This chain links TRBV9 with TRBJ2-1; 10 positions agree with TRBD2. The CDR3 sequence is 15 residues long. V trimming: 3 bases; J trimming: 4 bases; junction bases outside the gene matches: 4. In germline, CDR1 is SGDLS, CDR2 YYNGEE. The CDR3 nucleotides read TGTGCCAGCAGCGCTACTAGCGGGAATTACAATGAGCAGTTCTTC. Residues: CASSATSGNYNEQFF.

This clone was seen only once. This sequence joins TRBV7-3 and TRBJ2-7; TRBD2 matches at 11 bases. The V gene's germline CDR1 is SGHTA and CDR2 FQGTGA. The CDR3 contains 16 residues. The junction had 4 bases not matched to a gene; V was cut back by 2 bases and J by 1 base. CDR3 loop: CASSLGGTSGSYEQYF. The CDR3 coding sequence is TGTGCCAGCAGCTTAGGGGGGACTAGCGGATCCTACGAGCAGTACTTC.

This clone was observed once. The chain has TRBV27 and TRBJ2-3; D gene unclear. Germline assignment: CDR1 MNHEY and CDR2 SMNVEV (reference sequence). Trimming pared 3 bases from V and 1 base from J, leaving 8 bases between. The CDR3 covers 14 residues. The CDR3 bases are TGTGCCAGCAGTTTTACCGGAGGCACAGATACGCAGTATTTT. Translated: CASSFTGGTDTQYF.

The V and J genes are TRBV5-1 and TRBJ2-5; TRBD2 aligns across 9 bases. V was clipped by 3 bases and J by 2 bases; unmatched bases: 8. The germline V gene encodes CDR1 SGHRS and CDR2 YFSETQ. There are 16 residues in the CDR3. CDR3 sequence reads: CASSSRRLAVQETQYF. The CDR3 nucleotides are TGCGCCAGCAGCTCACGAAGACTAGCGGTACAAGAGACCCAGTACTTC.

The chain has TRBV6-1 and TRBJ2-6; D may be TRBD2 (6 bases). V was cut by 7 bases and J by 3 bases, with 10 bases left in between. The CDR3 extends over 14 amino acids. Germline loops: CDR1 MNHNS, CDR2 SASEGT. Written as DNA, the CDR3 is TGTGCCAGCAAGAGGGGAGGTGGGGCCAACGTCCTGACTTTC. Translation: CASKRGGGANVLTF.

This clone was counted a single time. J is TRBJ1-5 and V is TRBV6-1; TRBD1 agrees at 10 bases. CDR3 length equals 15 residues. The germline V gene encodes CDR1 MNHNS and CDR2 SASEGT. Germline trimming cut 6 bases from V and 5 bases from J; bases unmatched to any gene: 7. In DNA, the CDR3 is TGTGCCAGCAGGGACAGGGGGAACAAAGATCAGCCCCAGCATTTT. Amino acid sequence: CASRDRGNKDQPQHF.

The V and J genes are TRBV6-5 and TRBJ2-2; 8 nucleotides line up with TRBD2. The CDR3 loop spans 15 amino acids. Germline assignment: CDR1 MNHEY and CDR2 SVGAGI. V gave up 2 bases and J gave up 7 bases; unmatched junction bases: 6. In nucleotides, the CDR3 is TGTGCCAGCAGTTACAGTCTAGCGGGCATCGGGGAGCTGTTTTTT. Translating it yields CASSYSLAGIGELFF.

This sequence joins TRBV9 and TRBJ2-1; 11 nucleotides agree with TRBD2. The J segment lost 6 bases and the V segment lost 4 bases, leaving 6 bases of the junction unmatched. The CDR3 covers 15 residues. Germline V gene data show CDR1 as SGDLS and CDR2 as YYNGEE. The CDR3 region is CASSRLAGSGNEQFF. Written as DNA, the CDR3 is TGTGCCAGCAGCAGACTAGCGGGATCGGGCAATGAGCAGTTCTTC. The variable domain in full, with the rest retrieved from reference TRBV9 and TRBJ2-1, is DSGVTQTPKHLITATGQRVTLRCSPRSGDLSVYWYQQSLDQGLQFLIQYYNGEERAKGNILERFSAQQFPDLHSELNLSSLELGDSALYFCASSRLAGSGNEQFFGPGTRLTVL.

The V and J genes are TRBV6-4 and TRBJ2-3; no definite D call. CDR3 length equals 13 residues. V lost 4 bases and J lost 9, with 14 bases in between. Germline assignment: CDR1 MRHNA and CDR2 SNTAGT. The CDR3 region is CASSAARSATQYF. The CDR3 DNA reads TGTGCCAGCAGTGCCGCTAGGTCGGCCACGCAGTATTTT.

The chain combines TRBV6-5 with TRBJ1-5; TRBD1 matches 9 bases. The germline V gene encodes CDR1 MNHEY and CDR2 SVGAGI. This CDR3 contains 15 residues. The J segment lost 1 base and the V segment lost 6 bases, leaving 4 bases of the junction unmatched. For the CDR3, the DNA is TGTGCCAGCAGATTACAGGGGGCAAGCAATCAGCCCCAGCATTTT. Protein sequence: CASRLQGASNQPQHF.

This chain connects TRBV6-6 to TRBJ2-7; 11 bases agree with TRBD2. This CDR3 contains 16 residues. V lost 5 bases and J lost 3; bases outside the gene matches: 9. Germline V gives CDR1 MNHNY, CDR2 SVGAGI (reference sequence). DNA of the CDR3: TGTGCCAGCAGTGGATTGGGACTAGCGGACCTCTACGAGCAGTACTTC. Translation: CASSGLGLADLYEQYF.

The chain uses TRBV5-1 and TRBJ1-1; perhaps TRBD1 as D (6 bases). Trimming pared 0 bases from V and 6 bases from J, leaving 18 bases between. CDR3 length: 16 residues. In germline, CDR1 is SGHRS, CDR2 YFSETQ. The CDR3 here is CASSLGLGTSWAEAFF. CDR3 bases: TGCGCCAGCAGCTTGGGTCTCGGGACATCTTGGGCTGAAGCTTTCTTT.

The chain recombines TRBV5-4 with TRBJ2-7; D is perhaps TRBD1 (6 bases). Germline V lookup: CDR1 SGHNT, CDR2 YYREEE (reference sequence). The V and J ends lost 3 bases and 4 bases respectively, with 14 bases between them. The CDR3 is 14 amino acids. The CDR3: CASSSHREGYEQYF. The CDR3 DNA sequence: TGTGCCAGCAGCTCGCACAGGGAAGGGTACGAGCAGTACTTC.

V is TRBV28 and J is TRBJ2-1, with a possible D match to TRBD2 (5 bases). Germline values: CDR1 MDHEN, CDR2 SYDVKM. The CDR3 extends over 14 amino acids. Trimming shortened V by 5 bases and J by 8 bases, and 16 bases separated the two germline ends. The CDR3 reads CASSPARRGYEQFF. CDR3 DNA sequence: TGTGCCAGCAGTCCTGCTAGGCGCGGGTATGAGCAGTTCTTC. Full variable domain (rest looked up from reference TRBV28 and TRBJ2-1): DVKVTQSSRYLVKRTGEKVFLECVQDMDHENMFWYRQDPGLGLRLIYFSYDVKMKEKGDIPEGYSVSREKKERFSLILESASTNQTSMYLCASSPARRGYEQFFGPGTRLTVL.

This clone is a singleton in its sample. This rearrangement joins TRBV4-2 to TRBJ2-1; 8 bases are a match to TRBD1. Per germline, CDR1 LGHNA and CDR2 YNFKEQ. The length of the CDR3 is 14 residues. J lost 10 bases, V lost 4 bases, and 9 bases had no gene match. The CDR3 DNA reads TGTGCCAGCAGCCGGGACAGGATTGTTGGGGAGCAGTTCTTC. This codes for CASSRDRIVGEQFF.

The CDR3 sequence is CASSPPRVKSEQYF. In DNA form, the CDR3 reads TGTGCCAGCAGTCCCCCCCGTGTCAAGTCCGAGCAGTACTTC. The chain links TRBV28 to TRBJ2-7; D call uncertain. Germline V lookup: CDR1 MDHEN, CDR2 SYDVKM. Deletions cut 5 bases from V and 6 bases from J, with 17 bases between. This CDR3 region has 14 residues. Together with reference TRBV28 and TRBJ2-7, the CDR3 gives the full variable domain: DVKVTQSSRYLVKRTGEKVFLECVQDMDHENMFWYRQDPGLGLRLIYFSYDVKMKEKGDIPEGYSVSREKKERFSLILESASTNQTSMYLCASSPPRVKSEQYFGPGTRLTVT.

The CDR3 DNA reads TGTGCCAGCAGCTCCGGACTAGCGGGAGACGAGCAGTACTTC. This gives the protein CASSSGLAGDEQYF. The gene calls are TRBV7-3 and TRBJ2-7, with 13 bases lining up with TRBD2. Germline lookup yields CDR1 SGHTA and CDR2 FQGTGA. V dropped 4 bases and J dropped 5; count of bases not matched to a gene: 2. There are 14 residues in the CDR3.

The chain combines TRBV7-2 with TRBJ1-2, with a tentative D call TRBD1 (5 bases). Germline V lookup: CDR1 SGHTA, CDR2 FQGNSA. This CDR3 is built from 20 residues. With 0 bases removed from V and 2 bases from J, the gap between germline ends came to 25 bases. CDR3 sequence: CASSLATYLNRDRVNYGYTF. CDR3 DNA: TGTGCCAGCAGCTTAGCCACGTATCTAAACCGGGACCGTGTGAACTATGGCTACACCTTC.

The rearrangement links TRBV9 to TRBJ2-1, with D unclear. This CDR3 is built from 16 residues. Trimming cost V 0 bases and J 6 bases, with 16 bases left between them. Per germline, CDR1 SGDLS and CDR2 YYNGEE. The CDR3 spells CASSVVGASQANEQFF. In DNA, the CDR3 is TGTGCCAGCAGCGTAGTAGGTGCCTCCCAGGCCAATGAGCAGTTCTTC.